This T cell receptor beta chain stems from a study of blood T cell repertoires in COVID-19. Germline CDR1 and CDR2: SNHLY and FYNNEI. The germline V and J ends were trimmed by 7 bases and 5 bases, with 15 bases remaining between them. The CDR3 covers 14 residues. Seattle enrolled patients during active infection and tracked them longitudinally. The table came from immunoSEQ multiplex PCR; TCRdb's copy has only in-frame clones and leaves some out. Altogether some 310,000 clones are present, 90% being singletons, with the ten largest covering about 1%. The material sequenced was peripheral blood. This receptor was obtained from a woman aged 35 to 49 with COVID-19, enrolled during active disease. This chain links TRBV2 with TRBJ1-5; tentatively, D is TRBD1 (5 bases). The CDR3 region is CASTKEGRDQPQHF. The CDR3, as DNA: TGTGCCAGCACCAAGGAGGGCAGGGATCAGCCCCAGCATTTT.